These T cell receptor beta chains were read from a single sample in a study of blood T cell repertoires in COVID-19. Only in-frame clones appear in the TCRdb table, and some are missing; sequencing was by immunoSEQ multiplex PCR. The sample lists roughly 41,000 clones, more than 75% seen once, with approximately 4.8% in the top ten. Material: peripheral blood. The receptors originated from a human donor in a cohort sampled during active COVID-19. CDR3s include the opening cysteine and the closing phenylalanine or tryptophan. A D gene is named only where the DNA matches it firmly. The size of a clone is reported for some rows only, either as once, few or many, or as a class for expanded clones.

-	TRBD1	TRBV6-1	TRBJ2-7	18	CASSESRGQGQVGYEQYF	TGTGCCAGCAGTGAATCACGGGGACAGGGACAGGTGGGATACGAGCAGTACTTC
-	-	TRBV10-2	TRBJ1-2	16	CASTSPLPGQYYGYTF	TGCGCCAGCACTTCTCCTCTACCCGGACAGTACTATGGCTACACCTTC
once	TRBD2	TRBV4-1	TRBJ2-5	20	CASSQEKRGGLAGALETQYF	TGCGCCAGCAGCCAAGAGAAGAGGGGGGGACTAGCGGGAGCGTTGGAGACCCAGTACTTC
once	TRBD2	TRBV7-9	TRBJ2-3	14	CASRPSGVTDTQYF	TGTGCCAGCAGACCTAGCGGGGTCACAGATACGCAGTATTTT
-	-	TRBV20-1	TRBJ2-7	13	CSASTGFSYEQYF	TGCAGTGCTAGTACAGGGTTCTCCTACGAGCAGTACTTC
-	-	TRBV1	TRBJ2-7	13	CTSSQLPSCEQYF	TGCACCAGCAGCCAACTTCCTAGTTGCGAGCAGTACTTC
-	-	TRBV11-3	TRBJ2-7	16	CASSLGSFGGGDEQYF	TGTGCCAGCAGCTTAGGCTCCTTTGGCGGGGGCGACGAGCAGTACTTC
-	-	TRBV27	TRBJ2-7	14	CASAVARGGYEQYF	TGTGCCAGCGCCGTGGCCAGGGGTGGATACGAGCAGTACTTC
-	-	TRBV6-5	TRBJ2-5	12	CASSYFGGTQYF	TGTGCCAGCAGTTACTTCGGGGGAACCCAGTACTTC
-	TRBD2	TRBV7-3	TRBJ2-3	18	CASSPKPGLAGLSDTQYF	TGTGCCAGCAGCCCGAAACCGGGACTAGCGGGATTGTCAGATACGCAGTATTTT
-	TRBD2	TRBV13	TRBJ2-1	14	CASSPSGKLGEQFF	TGTGCCAGCAGTCCCAGCGGGAAGCTCGGTGAGCAGTTCTTC
-	TRBD1	TRBV11-2	TRBJ2-4	15	CASSSHRDRKNIQYF	TGTGCCAGCAGCTCACACCGGGACAGAAAAAACATTCAGTACTTC
-	-	TRBV12-3/TRBV12-4	TRBJ1-1	13	CASSLQGNTEAFF	TGTGCCAGCAGTTTACAGGGGAACACTGAAGCTTTCTTT
-	-	TRBV28	TRBJ1-2	11	CASSFNRENTF	TGTGCCAGCAGTTTCAACAGGGAAAACACCTTC
-	TRBD1	TRBV7-2	TRBJ1-1	14	CASSLFNRGTEAFF	TGTGCCAGCAGCTTGTTCAACAGGGGCACTGAAGCTTTCTTT
-	TRBD2	TRBV11-2	TRBJ2-1	18	CASSQDRLAGEAYNEQFF	TGTGCCAGCAGCCAAGACAGACTAGCGGGAGAAGCATACAATGAGCAGTTCTTC
-	-	TRBV6-1	TRBJ1-2	16	CASSEARGGLDYGYTF	TGTGCCAGCAGTGAAGCGCGCGGGGGGCTAGACTATGGCTACACCTTC
once	-	TRBV18	TRBJ1-2	13	CASSPGQSYGYTF	TGTGCCAGCTCACCAGGACAGTCCTATGGCTACACCTTC
-	-	TRBV3-1/TRBV3-2	TRBJ2-5	15	CASTRDVLEGETQYF	TGTGCCAGCACCCGAGATGTTCTAGAGGGAGAGACCCAGTACTTC
-	TRBD1	TRBV19	TRBJ2-7	15	CASSKGGQDSYEQYF	TGTGCCAGTAGTAAAGGGGGACAGGATTCCTACGAGCAGTACTTC
-	-	TRBV30	TRBJ1-5	14	CAWGYRQAGQPQHF	TGTGCCTGGGGTTACAGACAGGCCGGACAGCCCCAGCATTTT
-	-	TRBV6-5	TRBJ2-4	13	CASTIIAENIQYF	TGTGCCAGCACCATTATCGCAGAAAACATTCAGTACTTC
once	TRBD1	TRBV11-3	TRBJ2-7	15	CASSLDPGQGFEQYF	TGTGCCAGCAGCTTAGATCCGGGACAGGGATTCGAGCAGTACTTC
-	-	TRBV16	TRBJ2-3	15	CASSLATASTDTQYF	TGTGCCAGCAGCCTTGCGACAGCCAGCACAGATACGCAGTATTTT
-	TRBD2	TRBV6-5	TRBJ2-1	15	CATGLAGGTYNEQFF	TGTGCCACCGGACTAGCGGGAGGGACCTACAATGAGCAGTTCTTC
-	TRBD2	TRBV27	TRBJ2-1	17	CASSKPGLAGEYNEQFF	TGTGCCAGCAGTAAGCCGGGACTAGCGGGAGAGTACAATGAGCAGTTCTTC
-	-	TRBV13	TRBJ2-3	15	CASSLERTPTDTQYF	TGTGCCAGCAGCTTAGAGCGCACTCCCACAGATACGCAGTATTTT
few	-	TRBV6-5	TRBJ1-5	15	CASRGSGRINQPQHF	TGTGCCAGCAGGGGGTCGGGAAGGATCAATCAGCCCCAGCATTTT
-	TRBD1	TRBV28	TRBJ1-2	15	CASRGAETGGEGYTF	TGTGCCAGCAGAGGTGCCGAGACAGGGGGCGAGGGCTACACCTTC
-	TRBD1	TRBV28	TRBJ2-2	16	CASSSAGTGSIGELFF	TGTGCCAGCAGTTCCGCCGGGACAGGGTCCATCGGGGAGCTGTTTTTT
-	-	TRBV19	TRBJ2-3	14	CASSIRRETDTQYF	TGTGCCAGTAGTATCCGACGGGAGACAGATACGCAGTATTTT
-	-	TRBV5-6	TRBJ2-7	13	CASSLGKGIGEYF	TGTGCCAGCAGCTTGGGGAAAGGTATTGGAGAGTACTTC
-	TRBD1	TRBV19	TRBJ1-5	15	CASSIAEGARQPQHF	TGTGCCAGTAGTATAGCCGAGGGGGCACGCCAGCCCCAGCATTTT
-	-	TRBV19	TRBJ1-5	13	CASGNRTNQPQHF	TGTGCCAGTGGTAATCGGACAAATCAGCCCCAGCATTTT
-	TRBD2	TRBV11-3	TRBJ2-3	16	CASSLGQRGATDTQYF	TGTGCCAGCAGCTTAGGGCAGCGGGGAGCCACAGATACGCAGTATTTT
once	TRBD2	TRBV19	TRBJ2-2	14	CATREGGGTGELFF	TGTGCCACCCGGGAGGGTGGGGGGACCGGGGAGCTGTTTTTT
-	TRBD2	TRBV18	TRBJ2-1	15	CASSPGLAGANEQFF	TGTGCCAGCTCACCTGGACTAGCGGGAGCCAATGAGCAGTTCTTC
-	-	TRBV10-3	TRBJ2-5	19	CAASPAEGTGWEVGETQYF	TGTGCCGCCAGCCCTGCAGAGGGGACGGGCTGGGAGGTTGGGGAGACCCAGTACTTC
-	-	TRBV6-2/TRBV6-3	TRBJ1-1	16	CASSYTYRLGNTEAFF	TGTGCCAGCAGTTACACCTACAGGTTGGGGAACACTGAAGCTTTCTTT
-	-	TRBV3-1/TRBV3-2	TRBJ2-7	12	CASSFTTGEQYF	TGTGCCAGCAGTTTTACAACGGGTGAGCAGTACTTC
-	-	TRBV24-1	TRBJ2-5	13	CATSRWAGETQYF	TGTGCCACCAGTCGGTGGGCGGGGGAGACCCAGTACTTC
-	TRBD2	TRBV5-1	TRBJ2-1	16	CASSSPLAGSYNEQFF	TGCGCCAGCAGCTCCCCCCTAGCGGGATCTTACAATGAGCAGTTCTTC
-	TRBD2	TRBV28	TRBJ2-1	16	CASSSSSGRAINEQFF	TGTGCCAGCAGTTCCAGTAGCGGGAGGGCCATCAATGAGCAGTTCTTC
-	-	TRBV11-3	TRBJ2-7	14	CASSLVAESYEQYF	TGTGCCAGCAGCTTAGTTGCAGAATCCTACGAGCAGTACTTC
-	-	TRBV5-1	TRBJ1-1	15	CASSLTGTLGTEAFF	TGCGCCAGCAGCTTGACAGGGACCCTGGGCACTGAAGCTTTCTTT
-	-	TRBV7-2	TRBJ1-3	17	CASSLAAGAFSGNTIYF	TGTGCCAGCAGCTTAGCGGCTGGGGCGTTCTCTGGAAACACCATATATTTT
once	-	TRBV7-2	TRBJ2-1	13	CASSLPPWDLQFF	TGTGCCAGCAGCTTACCACCTTGGGACTTACAGTTCTTC